This T cell receptor (beta chain) was documented in a study of CD8 T cells in Susac syndrome. Sequencing of TCR beta was undertaken in CD8+ and CD4+ T cells derived from blood. Points on this clonotype: The antigen is unknown.

The germline CDR1 and CDR2 sequences are MNHEY and SMNVEV (reference sequence). The CDR3 has 13 residues. Trimming left V 9 bases short and J 1 base short, with 12 bases between. The study, taken as a whole, reports: It was acknowledged in the study that its TCR sequencing and HLA analysis involved a relatively small number of individuals.

RNA totalling about 0.5 to 1 ug underwent reverse transcription with random hexamers. TCRdb analysed the immunoSEQ multiplex PCR reads with MiXCR anew, one entry per CDR3 protein. The sample lists approximately 210,000 distinct CDR3 sequences; approximately 95% were seen once. The V call is TRBV27, the J call TRBJ1-1, with D uncertain. The sequence was collected from a human donor with multiple sclerosis. Input material: CD4+ T cells from PBMCs. The DNA of the CDR3 is TGTGCCAGTAGATTGTTCGCGAACACTGAAGCTTTCTTT. Its protein is CASRLFANTEAFF.